The clone carrying this T cell receptor beta chain has a handful of counts. Its matching antigen is unknown. The record originates from a study of T-cell reconstitution after alpha-beta-depleted transplantation in children. Whole-study results and caveats: Two months or so post-transplant, alpha-beta T cells reportedly derived from several hundred expanded graft clones.

Researchers prepared the TCRbeta library using unique molecular identifiers, the study reports. MiXCR was run by TCRdb on the PCR reads, yielding one entry per CDR3 protein. The sample shows about 830,000 distinct CDR3 sequences, 15% to 20% of them seen only once. The junction had 1 base not matched to a gene; V was cut back by 7 bases and J by 5 bases. The CDR3 is 13 amino acids. Germline V CDR1 and CDR2: SEHNR, FQNEAQ (reference sequence). The chain has TRBV7-9 and TRBJ1-5, with TRBD1 identical over 11 bases. The source is a male patient between 10 and 17 years old who had a stem cell transplant for acute lymphoblastic leukemia, so the T cells may come from the graft donor. The sample here was PBMCs, mostly from graft donor cells, taken 360 days after TCRalphabeta/CD19-depleted stem cell transplant. CDR3 in amino acids: CASKGQGDQPQHF. In DNA form, the CDR3 reads TGTGCCAGCAAGGGACAGGGGGATCAGCCCCAGCATTTT.